The rows below give T cell receptor beta chains drawn from one sample of a study of breast tumors, draining lymph nodes, adjacent tissues. TCRdb independently ran MiXCR on the multiplex PCR reads; one entry per CDR3 protein. The table lists about 80,000 distinct CDR3 sequences, roughly a fifth of them singletons, with around 2.4% in the top ten. Sequencing was done on a sample of axillary lymph node tissue. The receptors here all came from a female donor with breast cancer. Some clones in this sample may be carry-over from other donors' samples. Both conserved end residues are part of each CDR3. D genes are given only for firm matches. Only part of the rows carry a size: once, few, many, or a class if the clone is expanded.

clone_size | d_call | j_call | v_call | cdr3_nt | cdr3_aa
few | . | TRBJ2-5 | TRBV5-1 | TGCGCCAGCAGCTTGCTCCAGGGCGAGCAAGAGACCCAGTACTTC | CASSLLQGEQETQYF
few | . | TRBJ2-2 | TRBV30 | TGTGCCTGGACTTCGGCTACCGGGGCGATCGGGGAGCTGTTTTTT | CAWTSATGAIGELFF
many | . | TRBJ1-2 | TRBV20-1 | TGCAGTGCAGCCAACGGGGGGATCAACTATGGCTACACCTTC | CSAANGGINYGYTF
many | . | TRBJ2-7 | TRBV13 | TGTGCCAGCAGCTCCGGAGGGGCTAGCGTGACCTACGAGCAGTACTTC | CASSSGGASVTYEQYF
many | . | TRBJ2-2 | TRBV7-9 | TGTGCCAGCAGCTTAAGGGGGAGTGGCACCGGGGAGCTGTTTTTT | CASSLRGSGTGELFF
. | . | TRBJ2-1 | TRBV28 | TGTGCCAGCAGTTTAGACTGGACCTCCTACAATGAGCAGTTCTTC | CASSLDWTSYNEQFF
many | . | TRBJ2-5 | TRBV7-6 | TGTGCCAGCAGCTTAGATATGGCAGGGGTAGGAGAGACCCAGTACTTC | CASSLDMAGVGETQYF
many | . | TRBJ2-6 | TRBV6-2/TRBV6-3 | TGTGCCAGTACGCAGGACGGGTTCGGGGCCAACGTCCTGACTTTC | CASTQDGFGANVLTF
many | . | TRBJ1-2 | TRBV5-8 | TGTGCCAGCAGCTCCAGGGCCCGCTATGGCTACACCTTC | CASSSRARYGYTF
many | . | TRBJ2-7 | TRBV4-1 | TGCGCCAGCAGCCAAGGGGTAGTTGAGTACGAGCAGTACTTC | CASSQGVVEYEQYF
many | TRBD1 | TRBJ2-7 | TRBV19 | TGTGCCACCGGACAGGGCTACGAGCAGTACTTC | CATGQGYEQYF
many | TRBD1 | TRBJ1-2 | TRBV7-2 | TGTGCCAGCAGCTCGCAGGGGGCTGCGGGAGGCTACACCTTC | CASSSQGAAGGYTF
many | TRBD2 | TRBJ2-7 | TRBV5-1 | TGCGCCAGCAGCCGCTCCCTCGGCGGGAGCTCCTACGAGCAGTACTTC | CASSRSLGGSSYEQYF
many | TRBD2 | TRBJ2-1 | TRBV9 | TGTGCCAGCAGCGGATTAGCCGGGACTAGCGATGAGCAGTTCTTC | CASSGLAGTSDEQFF
many | TRBD2 | TRBJ2-5 | TRBV11-3 | TGTGCCAGCAGCTTACCCGGACTAGGACGAGAGACCCAGTACTTC | CASSLPGLGRETQYF
many | . | TRBJ2-5 | TRBV9 | TGTGCCAGCAGCGTAGGAGGGAGAGGGGTCGGAGAGACCCAGTACTTC | CASSVGGRGVGETQYF
few | . | TRBJ1-2 | TRBV24-1 | TGTGCCACCAGTGATTTCTCCTATGGCTACACCTTC | CATSDFSYGYTF
. | . | TRBJ1-6 | TRBV28 | TGTGCCAGCAGTTTAGGGGGTGAGAATTCACCCCTCCACTTT | CASSLGGENSPLHF
. | . | TRBJ1-5 | TRBV28 | TGTGCCAGCAGGGACAGCCTTAGCAATCAGCCCCAGCATTTT | CASRDSLSNQPQHF
. | TRBD2 | TRBJ2-1 | TRBV3-1 | TGTGCCAGCAGCTCGCCGGGACTACCAACCTCCTACAATGAGCAGTTCTTC | CASSSPGLPTSYNEQFF
many | . | TRBJ2-6 | TRBV2 | TGTGCCAGCAGTGAGGGTTTGAGACTAGTCGCGCTCTCTGGGGCCAACGTCCTGACTTTC | CASSEGLRLVALSGANVLTF
few | . | TRBJ1-3 | TRBV3-1 | TGTGCCAGCAGCCCCTCAGGGAACACCATATATTTT | CASSPSGNTIYF
many | . | TRBJ1-6 | TRBV7-2 | TGTGCCAGCAGCTCCACTTTCGACAGTACCTATAATTCACCCCTCCACTTT | CASSSTFDSTYNSPLHF
few | . | TRBJ2-3 | TRBV28 | TGTGCCAGCAGTCCTACTGGCCCCACAGATACGCAGTATTTT | CASSPTGPTDTQYF
many | TRBD1 | TRBJ2-7 | TRBV10-3 | TGTGCCATCAGTAGGGACAGGGACGACGAGCAGTACTTC | CAISRDRDDEQYF
many | TRBD2 | TRBJ2-2 | TRBV24-1 | TGTGCCACCAGTGAAACCGGGACTATCGAGAACACCGGGGAGCTGTTTTTT | CATSETGTIENTGELFF
many | . | TRBJ2-5 | TRBV3-1 | TGTGCCAGCAGCCAAGGTACCAAAGAGACCCAGTACTTC | CASSQGTKETQYF
many | . | TRBJ2-3 | TRBV7-6 | TGTGCCAGCAGCTTAGGTGGTGGCCCCACAGATACGCAGTATTTT | CASSLGGGPTDTQYF
many | . | TRBJ2-1 | TRBV20-1 | TGCAGTGTCCTCCCAGGGGGGGGGACCTACAATGAGCAGTTCTTC | CSVLPGGGTYNEQFF
many | TRBD1 | TRBJ2-2 | TRBV4-1 | TGCGCCAGCAGGACCGGGACAGAGAACACCGGGGAGCTGTTTTTT | CASRTGTENTGELFF
. | . | TRBJ2-2 | TRBV6-2/TRBV6-3 | TGTGCCAGCTCGACTAGGGGGGACACCGGGGAGCTGTTTTTT | CASSTRGDTGELFF
many | TRBD2 | TRBJ2-3 | TRBV7-2 | TGTGCCAGCAGCTCATACACTAGCGGGAGGTCGAATACGCAGTATTTT | CASSSYTSGRSNTQYF